The clone carrying this TCR beta chain was counted only a few times. No antigen is known for it. Study-wide findings and caveats: Tumor memory CD4+ T cell TCR gene usage was found to cluster with blood and lymph node memory CD4+ cells and with lymph node naive CD4+ cells. Tumor Treg TCRs overlapped most with tumor naive CD4+ cells.

Memory CD4+ T cells were sorted as CD4+CD45RO+CD25- cells. TCRdb reprocessed the multiplex PCR reads with MiXCR, giving one entry per CDR3 protein. The sample yields approximately 700 distinct CDR3 sequences, around 32% seen once. Material: memory CD4+ T cells sorted from blood. Described subset: memory CD4+ T cells, CD4+CD45RO+CD25-. The sequence derives from a female donor with breast cancer.

The CDR3 region has the DNA TGTGCCAGCAGCTATGACAGCTATGGCTACACCTTC. It translates to CASSYDSYGYTF. The gene calls are TRBV12-3 or TRBV12-4 and TRBJ1-2; D is possibly TRBD1 (5 bases). The CDR3 has 12 residues. Trimming cost V 6 bases and J 4 bases, with 9 bases left between them.